One and the same sample provided the 26 T cell receptor beta chains below, sequenced in a study of Graves' ophthalmopathy and Graves' hyperthyroidism. Amplified TCR beta CDR3 regions were obtained using RNA transcripts as template. Following a first-round RT-PCR that used HTBI primers, a second-round multiplex PCR was carried out. TCRdb recomputed calls from the multiplex PCR reads with MiXCR, one row per CDR3 protein. The sample lists hundreds of thousands of distinct CDR3 sequences, 20% to 25% occurring once. The sequencing sample was made of peripheral blood. The receptors here all came from a woman between 18 and 29 years old with stable Graves' hyperthyroidism.

This clonotype came up once. The V and J genes are TRBV12-3 or TRBV12-4 and TRBJ2-2; tentatively, D is TRBD1 (5 bases). The CDR3 contains 15 residues. Trimming pared 5 bases from V and 4 bases from J, leaving 14 bases between. The DNA for the CDR3 is TGTGCCAGCAGTCAATTCAGGGAAAGCACCGGGGAGCTGTTTTTT. This gives the protein CASSQFRESTGELFF.

At least ten counts were recorded for this clonotype. The chain combines TRBV29-1 with TRBJ1-2; maybe TRBD1 (6 bases). This CDR3 region has 14 residues. Trimming shortened V by 3 bases and J by 3 bases, and 14 bases separated the two germline ends. Germline values: CDR1 SQVTM, CDR2 ANQGSEA. The CDR3: CSVEPWGADYGYTF. CDR3 DNA sequence: TGCAGCGTTGAGCCGTGGGGGGCTGACTATGGCTACACCTTC.

This clonotype was counted many times. CDR3 sequence (DNA): TGTGCCAGTACCCGGACAGGGAGGAACACTGAAGCTTTCTTT. As protein: CASTRTGRNTEAFF. This rearrangement joins TRBV19 to TRBJ1-1; 8 bases match TRBD1. The CDR3 runs to 14 residues. V trimming: 7 bases; J trimming: 1 base; junction bases outside the gene matches: 5. Germline values: CDR1 LNHDA, CDR2 SQIVND (reference sequence).

This clonotype was found a few times. The V and J genes are TRBV2 and TRBJ2-5; 7 bases line up with TRBD2. The CDR3 has 16 amino acids. The V and J ends lost 4 bases and 5 bases, in that order; junction bases with no gene match: 13. CDR1 and CDR2 (germline): SNHLY, FYNNEI. CDR3 nucleotides: TGTGCCAGCAGTGTAGCCTGGCGGGAGCGGAGGGAGACCCAGTACTTC. This codes for CASSVAWRERRETQYF.

This clonotype was observed many times. The chain joins TRBV12-3 or TRBV12-4 to TRBJ1-2; 10 bases map to TRBD1. J gave up 8 bases and V 3 bases, and 6 bases lay outside the gene matches. The CDR3 is 14 amino acids. CDR3 loop: CASSFTTGGDGYTF. DNA of the CDR3: TGTGCCAGCAGTTTTACGACAGGGGGCGACGGCTACACCTTC.

There are many counts of this clonotype. The chain employs TRBV11-2 and TRBJ2-7; the D gene is possibly TRBD1 (6 bases). The CDR3 length is 15 residues. CDR1 is SGHAT and CDR2 is FQNNGV in the germline V gene. V was clipped by 2 bases and J by 4 bases, with 15 bases between them. The CDR3 reads CASSLNPGQNYEQYF. CDR3 nucleotide sequence: TGTGCCAGCAGCTTAAACCCTGGACAGAATTACGAGCAGTACTTC.

This clonotype was recorded a few times. The chain employs TRBV20-1 and TRBJ2-7; TRBD2 matches at 12 bases. This CDR3 contains 14 residues. V was pared by 3 bases and J by 3 bases, with 3 bases of the junction left unmatched. Germline V CDR1 and CDR2: DFQATT, SNEGSKA (reference sequence). CDR3 DNA sequence: TGCAGTGCTAGCAAGACTAGCGGGGGCTACGAGCAGTACTTC. Amino acids: CSASKTSGGYEQYF.

There are many counts of this clonotype. This sequence joins TRBV24-1 and TRBJ2-7; 8 positions match TRBD2. The trim removed 6 bases at V and 2 bases at J, leaving 11 bases unmatched. This CDR3 contains 16 residues. The germline V gene has CDR1 KGHDR and CDR2 SFDVKD. CDR3 region: CATSSGGASRAYEQYF. Written as DNA, the CDR3 is TGTGCCACCAGTTCCGGGGGGGCTAGCCGAGCCTACGAGCAGTACTTC.

This clonotype came up many times. This chain links TRBV12-3 or TRBV12-4 with TRBJ1-2, with TRBD1 matching 7 bases. This CDR3 is 14 amino acids long. V was clipped by 6 bases and J by 10 bases; unmatched bases: 14. CDR3 region: CASSQTGTALYYTF. Here the CDR3 DNA reads TGTGCCAGCAGCCAGACCGGGACAGCCCTTTACTACACCTTC.

The chain employs TRBV11-2 and TRBJ2-5, with D perhaps TRBD2 (6 bases). The length of the CDR3 is 14 residues. Trimming shortened V by 5 bases and J by 2 bases, and 12 bases separated the two germline ends. Germline V gives CDR1 SGHAT, CDR2 FQNNGV. This CDR3 reads CASSPTGLQETQYF. CDR3 sequence (DNA): TGTGCCAGCAGCCCAACGGGACTTCAAGAGACCCAGTACTTC.

This clonotype turned up a few times. This sequence may be a read error, since a much larger clone differs from it by one base. V is TRBV6-1 and J is TRBJ2-6; D not certain. Germline V gene lookup returns CDR1 MNHNS and CDR2 SASEGT. This CDR3 has 15 amino acids. V lost 0 bases, J lost 0 bases, and 3 bases lay in between. The CDR3 DNA is TGTGCCAGCAGTGAAGCCAGCTCTGGGGCCAACGTCCTGACTTTC. It translates to CASSEASSGANVLTF.

This clonotype was counted ten times or more. The rearrangement links TRBV4-2 to TRBJ2-7; 7 nucleotides line up with TRBD2. Germline values: CDR1 LGHNA, CDR2 YNFKEQ. The CDR3 has 15 amino acids. The trim removed 3 bases at V and 5 bases at J, leaving 10 bases unmatched. The CDR3: CASSHGLGARHEQYF. The DNA for the CDR3 is TGTGCCAGCAGCCATGGACTAGGAGCCCGCCACGAGCAGTACTTC.

This clonotype was seen ten or more times. The chain links TRBV6-5 to TRBJ2-7, with 7 bases matching TRBD2. V shed 0 bases and J 0 bases; nucleotides not matched to a gene: 11. The CDR3 spans 18 residues. CDR1 and CDR2 (germline): MNHEY, SVGAGI. This CDR3 is CASSYSTAGVGASYEQYF. The DNA of the CDR3 is TGTGCCAGCAGTTACTCGACGGCGGGAGTTGGGGCCTCCTACGAGCAGTACTTC.

This chain connects TRBV30 to TRBJ2-7; D uncertain. The CDR3 runs to 12 residues. Germline CDR1 is GTSNPN and CDR2 is SVGIG (reference sequence). V lost 0 bases and J lost 6, with 9 bases in between. CDR3 residues: CAWSVTPGEQYF. CDR3 DNA sequence: TGTGCCTGGAGTGTAACACCGGGCGAGCAGTACTTC.

The rearrangement uses TRBV6-2 or TRBV6-3 and TRBJ1-6; D unresolved. Trimming removed 6 bases from V and 9 bases from J, with 18 bases in between. This CDR3 spans 15 amino acids. From germline, CDR1 is MNHEY and CDR2 SVGEGT. The CDR3, as DNA: TGTGCCAGCAGCGAACCCGTGGGGTTAGCTTCACCCCTCCACTTT. Its protein is CASSEPVGLASPLHF.

This sequence joins TRBV15 and TRBJ1-2; 7 bases map to TRBD1. CDR1 and CDR2 from the germline V gene are LNHNV and YYDKDF (reference sequence). The V segment lost 7 bases and the J segment 5 bases; nucleotides outside the gene matches: 10. The CDR3 length is 14 residues. For the CDR3, the DNA is TGTGCCACCAAAAACAGGGGATTCACGTATGGCTACACCTTC. It codes for CATKNRGFTYGYTF.

This clonotype has a count of ten or more. The chain recombines TRBV10-3 with TRBJ2-7; TRBD1 matches 8 bases. The germline V gene encodes CDR1 ENHRY and CDR2 SYGVKD. CDR3 length: 15 amino acids. Trimming removed 5 bases from V and 5 bases from J; junction bases left unmatched: 11. The CDR3 region is CAISKDRDNLHEQYF. The CDR3 DNA reads TGTGCCATCAGTAAGGACAGGGACAATTTGCACGAGCAGTACTTC.

This clonotype was found many times. The chain carries TRBV2 and TRBJ1-2; maybe TRBD1 (5 bases). Trimming removed 7 bases at V and 5 bases at J, with 20 bases between. Germline V gene sequence: CDR1 SNHLY, CDR2 FYNNEI. This CDR3 is 15 amino acids long. The CDR3 region has the DNA TGTGCCAGCACCGAGAGCTCCGGGACCGGGTATGGCTACACCTTC. It specifies CASTESSGTGYGYTF.

At least ten counts were recorded for this clonotype. The genes are TRBV30 and TRBJ2-5; possible D gene TRBD2, 7 bases. Trimming removed 0 bases at V and 2 bases at J, with 16 bases between. The CDR3 has 16 amino acids. The V gene's germline CDR1 is GTSNPN and CDR2 SVGIG (reference sequence). The CDR3 reads CAWSVSGGPGQETQYF. CDR3 DNA: TGTGCCTGGAGTGTCTCGGGGGGCCCTGGGCAAGAGACCCAGTACTTC.

This clonotype was observed many times. The chain combines TRBV2 with TRBJ2-6; no firm D call. The germline V gene has CDR1 SNHLY and CDR2 FYNNEI. The CDR3 runs to 13 residues. Between the trimmed V and J ends, which lost 8 bases and 4 bases, there was a span of 9 bases. CDR3 DNA sequence: TGTGCCAGCGCTTCTACCGGGGCCAACGTCCTGACTTTC. It yields the protein CASASTGANVLTF.

This clonotype was seen repeatedly, ten times or more. The chain carries TRBV6-4 and TRBJ1-5; TRBD1 is a possible D gene (5 bases). Per germline, CDR1 MRHNA and CDR2 SNTAGT. The CDR3 sequence is 14 residues long. Trimming left V 6 bases short and J 0 bases short, with 9 bases between. The DNA of the CDR3 is TGTGCCAGCAGGGAGGGGAATAGCAATCAGCCCCAGCATTTT. It yields the protein CASREGNSNQPQHF.

This clonotype was seen repeatedly, ten times or more. The chain combines TRBV2 with TRBJ2-7; D possibly matches TRBD1 or TRBD2 (5 bases each). CDR1 and CDR2 from the germline V gene are SNHLY and FYNNEI. CDR3 length equals 13 residues. V was cut by 4 bases and J by 3 bases, with 10 bases left in between. In DNA, the CDR3 is TGTGCCAGCAGTGCGGGACCAAGCTACGAGCAGTACTTC. Its protein product is CASSAGPSYEQYF.

V usage is TRBV30 and J usage is TRBJ2-2; TRBD2 agrees at 8 bases. Germline V gene sequence: CDR1 GTSNPN, CDR2 SVGIG (reference sequence). The CDR3 is 11 amino acids. V shed 5 bases and J 14 bases; nucleotides not matched to a gene: 7. The CDR3 loop is CAWSGGGPLFF. In DNA, the CDR3 is TGTGCCTGGTCCGGGGGGGGGCCCCTGTTTTTT.

Of note for this clonotype: No conserved phenylalanine or tryptophan is present at the end of the CDR3, so a read error is the likely explanation. The chain combines TRBV7-6 with TRBJ2-2, with TRBD1 matching over 9 bases. The germline CDR1 and CDR2 sequences are SGHVS and FNYEAQ. This CDR3 spans 15 amino acids. V shed 5 bases and J 7 bases; nucleotides not matched to a gene: 8. This CDR3 is CASSRVQGAVGELFL. The CDR3 DNA sequence: TGTGCCAGCAGCAGAGTACAGGGGGCCGTCGGGGAGCTGTTTTTG.

This sequence joins TRBV12-3 or TRBV12-4 and TRBJ1-1; maybe TRBD1 (5 bases). With 6 bases removed from V and 3 bases from J, the gap between germline ends came to 11 bases. This CDR3 is built from 13 residues. The CDR3 DNA follows: TGTGCCAGCAGCCAAACAGGTTACACTGAAGCTTTCTTT. Translating gives CASSQTGYTEAFF.

V and J are TRBV6-5 and TRBJ2-2; no reliable D call. This CDR3 is built from 17 residues. Trimming pared 4 bases from V and 0 bases from J, leaving 15 bases between. Germline CDR1 is MNHEY and CDR2 is SVGAGI. The CDR3 DNA reads TGTGCCAGCAGTTCCCGACAAGCCAGCTCGAACACCGGGGAGCTGTTTTTT. Translating it yields CASSSRQASSNTGELFF.